This T cell receptor (beta chain) was sequenced during a study of blood T cell repertoires in COVID-19. As for the study in general: Italy, Spain and the United States were the sources of the convalescent and acute COVID-19 samples.

Germline V gene lookup returns CDR1 KGHSH and CDR2 LQKENI. V dropped 8 bases and J dropped 5 bases, with 18 bases sitting between them. The CDR3 is 14 residues long. Under the authors' procedure: It was from reference gene primer amplification that nucleated cell counts were estimated. Sequenced by immunoSEQ multiplex PCR; TCRdb stores in-frame clones only, minus some. V and J calls and clone size come straight from that table; D and trimming were deduced from the DNA. In the table there are over 200,000 clones, roughly 86% of which are singletons. The chain couples TRBV18 to TRBJ1-1; the D gene is possibly TRBD1 (5 bases). This TCR was recovered from a woman aged 60-75 years with acute or convalescent COVID-19. The sequenced sample was peripheral blood. The CDR3 coding sequence is TGTGCCAGCGTTGGGGCAGCTGGGGAAACTGAAGCTTTCTTT. Translated, it gives CASVGAAGETEAFF.